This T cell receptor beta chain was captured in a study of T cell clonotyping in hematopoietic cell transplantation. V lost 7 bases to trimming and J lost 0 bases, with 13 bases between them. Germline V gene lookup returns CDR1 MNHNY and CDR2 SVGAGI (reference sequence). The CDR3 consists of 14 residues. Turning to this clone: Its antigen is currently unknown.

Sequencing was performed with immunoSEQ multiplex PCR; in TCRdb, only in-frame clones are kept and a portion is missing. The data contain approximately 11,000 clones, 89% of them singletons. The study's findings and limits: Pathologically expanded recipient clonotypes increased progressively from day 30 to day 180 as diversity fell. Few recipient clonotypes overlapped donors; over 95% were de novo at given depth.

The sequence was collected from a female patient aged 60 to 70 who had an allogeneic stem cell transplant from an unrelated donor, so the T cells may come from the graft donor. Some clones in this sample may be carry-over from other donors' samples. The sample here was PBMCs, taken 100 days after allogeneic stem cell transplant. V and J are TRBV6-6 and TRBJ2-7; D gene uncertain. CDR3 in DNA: TGTGCCAGCATCCAGGACGGTAGCTCCTACGAGCAGTACTTC. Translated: CASIQDGSSYEQYF.